This paragraph reports one T cell receptor beta chain. The data belong to a study of blood T cell repertoires in COVID-19. In assigning cohorts, the study relied on participant-reported clinical history. The germline CDR1 and CDR2 sequences are LGHNA and YNFKEQ. The CDR3 sequence is 17 residues long. Deletions cut 1 base from V and 0 bases from J, with 15 bases between. Assay: immunoSEQ multiplex PCR; the TCRdb copy retains only in-frame clones and omits some. The sample records under 450,000 clones, approximately 87% being singletons. The sequence was collected from a man under 40 who had recovered from COVID-19. The chain joins TRBV4-2 to TRBJ1-2; D gene unclear. Sample: PBMCs or T cells enriched from blood (not recorded which). In DNA, the CDR3 is TGTGCCAGCAGCCAAGCTAAGGAGGCCAGACCTAACTATGGCTACACCTTC. Protein product: CASSQAKEARPNYGYTF.